The present entry profiles one T cell receptor beta chain with its context. What it recognizes is unknown. Random hexamers primed reverse transcription of about 0.45 to 1 ug RNA. TCRdb analysed the immunoSEQ multiplex PCR reads with MiXCR anew, one entry per CDR3 protein. The sample contains around 80,000 distinct CDR3 sequences, roughly 96% of which appear only once. This specimen comes from a study of CD8 T cells in Susac syndrome. Regarding the study as a whole: It was acknowledged by the study that relatively few individuals were included in its TCR sequencing and HLA analysis. In total CD8+ repertoires, around 17 Susac-specific public clones were found, and CD8+ TEMRA repertoires had 5 or 6.

Per the germline V gene, CDR1 is SGHDT and CDR2 is YYEEEE. The V gene end was trimmed by 3 bases and the J gene end by 7 bases; junction bases not matched to a gene: 7. This CDR3 has 13 residues. V usage is TRBV5-6 and J usage is TRBJ2-7, with 7 bases lining up with TRBD2. The sequencing input was CD8+ T cells from PBMCs. The clonotype was recovered from a human donor with Susac syndrome. This CDR3 is CASSYPGLLEQYF. CDR3 DNA: TGTGCCAGCAGCTACCCGGGACTACTTGAGCAGTACTTC.